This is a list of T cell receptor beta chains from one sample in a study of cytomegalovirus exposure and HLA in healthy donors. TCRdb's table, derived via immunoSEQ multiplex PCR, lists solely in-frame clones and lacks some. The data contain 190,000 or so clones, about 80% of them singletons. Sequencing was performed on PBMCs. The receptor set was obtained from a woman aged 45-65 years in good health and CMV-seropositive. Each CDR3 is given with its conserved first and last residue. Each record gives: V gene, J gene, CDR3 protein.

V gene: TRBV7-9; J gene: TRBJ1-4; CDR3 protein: CASSSGTGSEKLFF
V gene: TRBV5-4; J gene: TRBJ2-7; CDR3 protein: CASSFWTGTGDYEQYF
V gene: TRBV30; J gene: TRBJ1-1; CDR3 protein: CACKTGSWAFF
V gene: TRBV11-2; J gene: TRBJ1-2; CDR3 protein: CASSLTLNYGYTF
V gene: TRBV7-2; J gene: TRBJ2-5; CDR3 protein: CASSVGLAGARETQYF
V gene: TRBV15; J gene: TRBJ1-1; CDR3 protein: CATSRVYTGSAFF
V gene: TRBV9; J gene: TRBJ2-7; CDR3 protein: CASSVAGLAEAYEQYF
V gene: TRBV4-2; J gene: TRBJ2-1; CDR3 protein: CASSQTHPYEQFF
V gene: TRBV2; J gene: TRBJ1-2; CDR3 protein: CASSESIWSVNYGYTF
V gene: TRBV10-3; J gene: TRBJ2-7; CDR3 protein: CAISEDRGGEQYF
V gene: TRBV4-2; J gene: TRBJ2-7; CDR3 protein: CASSQDLGQGAYEQYF
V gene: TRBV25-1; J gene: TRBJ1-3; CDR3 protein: CASLGPREPKSGNTIYF
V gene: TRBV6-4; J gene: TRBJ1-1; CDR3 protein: CASRQGESGTEAFF
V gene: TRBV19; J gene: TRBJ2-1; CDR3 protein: CASRPRAGLGEPYNEQFF
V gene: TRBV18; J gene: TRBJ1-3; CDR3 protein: CASSLTQGSSGNTIYF
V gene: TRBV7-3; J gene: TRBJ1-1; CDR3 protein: CASSSGLMNTEAFF
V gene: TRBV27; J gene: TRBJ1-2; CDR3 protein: CASSLRSAGNYGYTF
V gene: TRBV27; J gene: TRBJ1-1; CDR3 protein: CASNVGGGTEAFF
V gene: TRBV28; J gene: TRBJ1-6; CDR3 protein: CASSPQAAPTSPLHF
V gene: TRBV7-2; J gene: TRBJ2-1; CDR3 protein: CASSIQNGLAHEQFF
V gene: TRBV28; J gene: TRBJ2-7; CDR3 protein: CASSVGGQGIYEQYF
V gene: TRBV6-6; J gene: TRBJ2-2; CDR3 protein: CASGTSGNTGELFF
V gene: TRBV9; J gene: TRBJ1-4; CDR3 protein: CASSPQPSYRDSATNEKLFF
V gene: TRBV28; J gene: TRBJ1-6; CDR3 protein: CASNGGFGNSPLHF
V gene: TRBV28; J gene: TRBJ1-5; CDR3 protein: CATSYQPQHF
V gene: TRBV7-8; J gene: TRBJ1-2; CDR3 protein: CASSLVGTPEPHSYGYTF
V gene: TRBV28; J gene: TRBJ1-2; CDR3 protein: CASSLKWGDGYTF
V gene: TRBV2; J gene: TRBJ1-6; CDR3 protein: CASSPLTGENSPLHF
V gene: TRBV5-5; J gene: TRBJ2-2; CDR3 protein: CASNPTGSNTGELFF
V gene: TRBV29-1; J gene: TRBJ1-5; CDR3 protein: CSAGGEGNQPQHF
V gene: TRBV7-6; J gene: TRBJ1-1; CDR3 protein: CASSLGLGDRVNTEAFF
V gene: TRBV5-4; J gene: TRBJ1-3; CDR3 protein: CASSRGPRANPWHF
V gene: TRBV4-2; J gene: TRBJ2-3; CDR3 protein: CASSQDTGGGTHTQYF
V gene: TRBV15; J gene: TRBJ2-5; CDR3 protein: CATSRDLAGTQYF
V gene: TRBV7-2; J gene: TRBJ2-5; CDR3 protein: CASSWDSGKTQYF
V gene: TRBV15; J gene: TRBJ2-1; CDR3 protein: CATSRTQGVTYNEQFF
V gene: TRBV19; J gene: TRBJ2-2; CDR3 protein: CASRGTLNTGELFF
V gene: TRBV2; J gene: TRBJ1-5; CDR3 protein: CASSLHWGGASNQPQHF
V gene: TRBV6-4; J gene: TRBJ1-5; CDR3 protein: CASSDGQGNQPQHF
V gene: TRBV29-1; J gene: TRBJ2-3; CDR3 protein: CSVDKEVHTDTQYF
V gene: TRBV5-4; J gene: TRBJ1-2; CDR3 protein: CASSSREGYGYTF
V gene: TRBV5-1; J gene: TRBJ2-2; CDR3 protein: CASSIGTGSGELFF
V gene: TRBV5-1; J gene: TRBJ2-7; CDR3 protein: CASSFLTGTYEQYF
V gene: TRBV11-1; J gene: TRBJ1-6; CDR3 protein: CASSFGDRVNSPLHF
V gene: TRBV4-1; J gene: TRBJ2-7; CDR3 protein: CASSQASGQSYEQYF
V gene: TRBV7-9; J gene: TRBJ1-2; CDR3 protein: CASSTRANYYGYTF
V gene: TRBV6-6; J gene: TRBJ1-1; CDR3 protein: CASSFRSEAFF
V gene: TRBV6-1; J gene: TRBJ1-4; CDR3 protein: CASRGQGSGEKLFF